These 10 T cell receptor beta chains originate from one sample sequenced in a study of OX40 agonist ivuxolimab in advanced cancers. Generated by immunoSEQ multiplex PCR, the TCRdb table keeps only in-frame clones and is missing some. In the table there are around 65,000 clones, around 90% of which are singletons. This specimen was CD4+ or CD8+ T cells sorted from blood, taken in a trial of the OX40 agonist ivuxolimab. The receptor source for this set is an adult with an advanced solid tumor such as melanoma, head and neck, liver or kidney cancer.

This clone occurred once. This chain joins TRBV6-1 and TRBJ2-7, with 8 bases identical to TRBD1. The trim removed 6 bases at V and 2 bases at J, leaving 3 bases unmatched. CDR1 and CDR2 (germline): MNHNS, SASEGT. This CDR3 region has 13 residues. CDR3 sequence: CASSLDRAYEQYF. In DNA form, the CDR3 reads TGTGCCAGCAGCCTGGACAGGGCCTACGAGCAGTACTTC.

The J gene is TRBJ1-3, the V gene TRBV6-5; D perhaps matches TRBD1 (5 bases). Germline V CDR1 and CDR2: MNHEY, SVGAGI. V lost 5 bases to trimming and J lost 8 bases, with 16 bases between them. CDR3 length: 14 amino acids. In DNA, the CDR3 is TGTGCCAGCAGTGAACCAGGGTTGTCAGACACCATATATTTT. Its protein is CASSEPGLSDTIYF.

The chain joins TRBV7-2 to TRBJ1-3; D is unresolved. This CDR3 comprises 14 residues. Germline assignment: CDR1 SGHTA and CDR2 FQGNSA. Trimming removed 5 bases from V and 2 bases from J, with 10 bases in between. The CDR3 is CASSPTWTGNTIYF. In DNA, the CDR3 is TGTGCCAGCAGCCCCACGTGGACTGGAAACACCATATATTTT. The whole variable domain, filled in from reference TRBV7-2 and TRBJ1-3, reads GAGVSQSPSNKVTEKGKDVELRCDPISGHTALYWYRQSLGQGLEFLIYFQGNSAPDKSGLPSDRFSAERTGGSVSTLTIQRTQQEDSAVYLCASSPTWTGNTIYFGEGSWLTVV.

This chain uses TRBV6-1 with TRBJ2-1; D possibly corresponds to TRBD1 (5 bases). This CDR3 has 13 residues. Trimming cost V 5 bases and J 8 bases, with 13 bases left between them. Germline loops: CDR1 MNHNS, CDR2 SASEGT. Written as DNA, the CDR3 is TGTGCCAGCAGTTTCAGACCCAGGGATGAGCAGTTCTTC. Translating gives CASSFRPRDEQFF.

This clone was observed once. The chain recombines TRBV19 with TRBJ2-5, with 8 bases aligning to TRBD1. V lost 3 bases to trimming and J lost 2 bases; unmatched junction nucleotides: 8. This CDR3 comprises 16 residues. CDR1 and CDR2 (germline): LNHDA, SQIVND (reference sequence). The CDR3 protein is CASSISTGQAQETQYF. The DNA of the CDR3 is TGTGCCAGTAGTATTTCCACGGGACAGGCTCAAGAGACCCAGTACTTC.

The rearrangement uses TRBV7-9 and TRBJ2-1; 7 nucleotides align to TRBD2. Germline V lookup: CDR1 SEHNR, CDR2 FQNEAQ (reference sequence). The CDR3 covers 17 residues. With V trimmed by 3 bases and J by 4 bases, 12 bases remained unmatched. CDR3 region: CASSFWVERDRYNEQFF. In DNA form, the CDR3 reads TGTGCCAGCAGCTTCTGGGTGGAGCGGGACCGTTACAATGAGCAGTTCTTC.

This CDR3 is CASSVTGANTGELFF. The CDR3 nucleotides are TGTGCCAGCAGCGTGACAGGGGCGAACACCGGGGAGCTGTTTTTT. The J gene is TRBJ2-2, the V gene TRBV6-1, with 8 bases aligning to TRBD1. The trim removed 6 bases at V and 0 bases at J, leaving 3 bases unmatched. From germline, CDR1 is MNHNS and CDR2 SASEGT. The CDR3 sequence is 15 residues long.

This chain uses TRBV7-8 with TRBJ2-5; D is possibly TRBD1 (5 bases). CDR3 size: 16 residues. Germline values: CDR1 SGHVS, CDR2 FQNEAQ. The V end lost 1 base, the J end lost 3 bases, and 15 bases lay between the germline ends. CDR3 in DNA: TGTGCCAGCAGCTTAGGGCAGGGATCGTTAGAAGAGACCCAGTACTTC. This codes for CASSLGQGSLEETQYF.

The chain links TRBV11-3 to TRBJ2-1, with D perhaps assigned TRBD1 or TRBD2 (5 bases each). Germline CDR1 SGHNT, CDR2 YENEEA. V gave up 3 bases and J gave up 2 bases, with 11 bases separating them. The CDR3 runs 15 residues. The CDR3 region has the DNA TGTGCCAGCAGCTTTGGGACGGGCACCTACAATGAGCAGTTCTTC. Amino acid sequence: CASSFGTGTYNEQFF.

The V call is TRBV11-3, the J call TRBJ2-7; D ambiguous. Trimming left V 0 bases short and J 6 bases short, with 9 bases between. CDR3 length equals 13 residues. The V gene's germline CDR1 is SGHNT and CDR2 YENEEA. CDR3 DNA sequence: TGTGCCAGCAGCTTAGATAGCCCCAGCGAGCAGTACTTC. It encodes CASSLDSPSEQYF.